Listed below are T cell receptor beta chains from one sample, sequenced in a study. TCRdb analysed the 5' RACE reads with MiXCR anew, one entry per CDR3 protein. Of approximately 40,000 distinct CDR3 sequences in the sample, around 20% are singletons; the top ten hold under 5%. Input material: Tregs sorted from blood. These receptors all stem from a female donor with breast cancer. CDR3s include the opening cysteine and the closing phenylalanine or tryptophan. A D gene is named only where the DNA matches it firmly. A row's size may be missing; if present it is once, few, many or a size class.

D gene: TRBD1; clone size: few; V gene: TRBV2; J gene: TRBJ2-2; CDR3 length: 13; CDR3 DNA: TGTGCCAGCGGGGGACAGGGGGCCGTGGAGCTGTTTTTT; CDR3 protein: CASGGQGAVELFF
D gene: NA; clone size: many; V gene: TRBV5-1; J gene: TRBJ2-1; CDR3 length: 12; CDR3 DNA: TGCGCCAGCAGCTCCAAGTACAATGAGCAGTTCTTC; CDR3 protein: CASSSKYNEQFF
D gene: NA; clone size: few; V gene: TRBV5-1; J gene: TRBJ1-3; CDR3 length: 13; CDR3 DNA: TGCGCCAGCAGCTGGACATCTGGAAACACCATATATTTT; CDR3 protein: CASSWTSGNTIYF
D gene: TRBD2; clone size: many; V gene: TRBV4-1; J gene: TRBJ2-1; CDR3 length: 18; CDR3 DNA: TGCGCCAGCAGCCAAGATATGGTGGCGGGAGGCCTCCTAGTGGAGCAGTTCTTC; CDR3 protein: CASSQDMVAGGLLVEQFF
D gene: TRBD1; clone size: few; V gene: TRBV12-3/TRBV12-4; J gene: TRBJ1-5; CDR3 length: 17; CDR3 DNA: TGTGCCACCAGTGTGGGGCCAGGGGGCTTTGCGAATCAGCCCCAGCATTTT; CDR3 protein: CATSVGPGGFANQPQHF
D gene: NA; clone size: NA; V gene: TRBV20-1; J gene: TRBJ2-7; CDR3 length: 13; CDR3 DNA: TGCAGTGCTAGACCTCAGGACCACTACCAGCAGTACTTC; CDR3 protein: CSARPQDHYQQYF
D gene: TRBD1; clone size: NA; V gene: TRBV7-9; J gene: TRBJ1-2; CDR3 length: 15; CDR3 DNA: TGTGCCAGCAGCTCCTCGGGACAGGGGGCAGAAGGCTACACCTTC; CDR3 protein: CASSSSGQGAEGYTF
D gene: NA; clone size: many; V gene: TRBV12-3/TRBV12-4; J gene: TRBJ1-5; CDR3 length: 15; CDR3 DNA: TGTGCCAGCAGTCTTGTTGGGTATTTCCGTCAGCCCCAGCATTTT; CDR3 protein: CASSLVGYFRQPQHF
D gene: TRBD2; clone size: NA; V gene: TRBV12-3/TRBV12-4; J gene: TRBJ2-1; CDR3 length: 16; CDR3 DNA: TGTGCCAGCAGTGCCTATACTAGCGGGGACTACAATGAGCAGTTCTTC; CDR3 protein: CASSAYTSGDYNEQFF
D gene: TRBD1; clone size: many; V gene: TRBV29-1; J gene: TRBJ2-5; CDR3 length: 17; CDR3 DNA: TGCAGCGTTGAAGTCGGCTGGACAGGGGCGTTCCAAGAGACCCAGTACTTC; CDR3 protein: CSVEVGWTGAFQETQYF
D gene: TRBD1; clone size: many; V gene: TRBV4-1; J gene: TRBJ1-2; CDR3 length: 17; CDR3 DNA: TGCGCCAGCAGCCAAGAGACGACAGGGGGGAATTTTTATGGCTACACCTTC; CDR3 protein: CASSQETTGGNFYGYTF
D gene: NA; clone size: few; V gene: TRBV29-1; J gene: TRBJ1-2; CDR3 length: 13; CDR3 DNA: TGCAGCGTTCAGTTGTCCGGGACGGCCGGCTACACCTTC; CDR3 protein: CSVQLSGTAGYTF
D gene: NA; clone size: many; V gene: TRBV6-5; J gene: TRBJ2-1; CDR3 length: 15; CDR3 DNA: TGTGCCAGCAGTGCAGGGACGGACGCGTGGAATGAGCAGTTCTTC; CDR3 protein: CASSAGTDAWNEQFF
D gene: TRBD1; clone size: NA; V gene: TRBV20-1; J gene: TRBJ2-2; CDR3 length: 14; CDR3 DNA: TGCAGTGCTAGAGATTCAGGGGGCACCGGGGAGCTGTTTTTT; CDR3 protein: CSARDSGGTGELFF
D gene: NA; clone size: few; V gene: TRBV5-1; J gene: TRBJ2-7; CDR3 length: 15; CDR3 DNA: TGCGCCAGCAGCTTGGTCTGGCGGAACACCTACGAGCAGTACTTC; CDR3 protein: CASSLVWRNTYEQYF
D gene: NA; clone size: few; V gene: TRBV7-6; J gene: TRBJ1-1; CDR3 length: 13; CDR3 DNA: TGTGCCAGCAGCTTAGGAGGGACAAATGAAGCTTTCTTT; CDR3 protein: CASSLGGTNEAFF
D gene: NA; clone size: many; V gene: TRBV6-1; J gene: TRBJ2-7; CDR3 length: 13; CDR3 DNA: TGTGCCAGCAGTGATAGGGTAGGGCTCGAGCAGTACTTC; CDR3 protein: CASSDRVGLEQYF
D gene: NA; clone size: few; V gene: TRBV20-1; J gene: TRBJ2-1; CDR3 length: 15; CDR3 DNA: TGCAGTGCTAGAGTACGGCGGAGCTCCTACAATGAGCAGTTCTTC; CDR3 protein: CSARVRRSSYNEQFF